This TCR beta chain was identified during a study of graft-versus-host responses after intestinal transplantation. Background on the study: Among the recipients, transplants were multivisceral, liver-intestinal, or isolated intestinal. Every one of the recipients received anti-thymocyte globulin induction and afterwards took tacrolimus and steroids for around 3 years. Points from the study as a whole: Across patients carrying graft-donor T cell macrochimerism, allografts held high graft-versus-host to host-versus-graft clonal ratios. Recipient marrow harbored GvH clones, some of which surfaced first in ileum or blood.

This table comes from immunoSEQ multiplex PCR, and its TCRdb copy is limited to in-frame clones, with some not included. The data hold over 20,000 clones, with approximately 89% observed a single time. V was pared by 4 bases and J by 6 bases, with 4 bases of the junction left unmatched. This CDR3 contains 13 residues. Per germline, CDR1 SGDLS and CDR2 YYNGEE. About this clone itself: The antigen is unknown.

The TCR sequence derives from a human patient who received an intestinal transplant, so some T cells may come from the graft donor. The source material was PBMCs, sampled about 63 days after intestinal transplantation. This chain joins TRBV9 and TRBJ2-7, with TRBD2 matching over 10 bases. The CDR3 loop reads CASSSRLAGEQYF. The CDR3 bases are TGTGCCAGCAGCTCCCGACTAGCGGGCGAGCAGTACTTC.